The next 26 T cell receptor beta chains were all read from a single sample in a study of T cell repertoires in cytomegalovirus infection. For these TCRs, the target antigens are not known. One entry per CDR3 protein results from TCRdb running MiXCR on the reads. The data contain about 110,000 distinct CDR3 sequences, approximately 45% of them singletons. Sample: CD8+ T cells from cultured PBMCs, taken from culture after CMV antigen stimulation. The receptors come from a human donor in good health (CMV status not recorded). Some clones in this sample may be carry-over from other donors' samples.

CDR3 DNA sequence: TGTGCCAGCAGTGTGACCGCCTCCTACGAGCAGTACTTC. Protein product: CASSVTASYEQYF. The V and J genes are TRBV28 and TRBJ2-7; D is unresolved. Trimming stripped 5 bases from V and 0 bases from J, with 8 bases between. Germline V CDR1 and CDR2: MDHEN, SYDVKM. This CDR3 has 13 amino acids.

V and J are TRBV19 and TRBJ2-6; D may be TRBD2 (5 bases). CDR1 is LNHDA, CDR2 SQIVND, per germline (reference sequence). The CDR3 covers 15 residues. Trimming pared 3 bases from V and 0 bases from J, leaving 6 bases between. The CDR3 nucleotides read TGTGCCAGTAGTATGGGGAGCTCTGGGGCCAACGTCCTGACTTTC. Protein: CASSMGSSGANVLTF.

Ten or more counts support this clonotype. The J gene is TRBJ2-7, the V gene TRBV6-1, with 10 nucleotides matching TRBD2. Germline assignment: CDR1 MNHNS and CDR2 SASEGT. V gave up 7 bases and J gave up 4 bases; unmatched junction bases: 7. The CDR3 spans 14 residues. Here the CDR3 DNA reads TGTGCCAGCAAGGCTAGCGGGGGAGCTTACGAGCAGTACTTC. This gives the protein CASKASGGAYEQYF.

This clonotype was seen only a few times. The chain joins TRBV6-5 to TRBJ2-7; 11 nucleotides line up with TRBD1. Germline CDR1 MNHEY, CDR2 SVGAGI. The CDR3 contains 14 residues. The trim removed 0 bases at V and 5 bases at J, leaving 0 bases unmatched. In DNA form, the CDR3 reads TGTGCCAGCAGTTACTCGGGACAGGGGGACGAGCAGTACTTC. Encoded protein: CASSYSGQGDEQYF.

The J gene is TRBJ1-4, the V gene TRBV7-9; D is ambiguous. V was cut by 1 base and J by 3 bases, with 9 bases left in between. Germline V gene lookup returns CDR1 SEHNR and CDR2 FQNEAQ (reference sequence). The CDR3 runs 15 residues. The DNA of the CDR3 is TGTGCCAGCAGCTTAGGGACGGATGCTAATGAAAAACTGTTTTTT. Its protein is CASSLGTDANEKLFF. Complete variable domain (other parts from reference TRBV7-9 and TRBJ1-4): DTGVSQNPRHKITKRGQNVTFRCDPISEHNRLYWYRQTLGQGPEFLTYFQNEAQLEKSRLLSDRFSAERPKGSFSTLEIQRTEQGDSAMYLCASSLGTDANEKLFFGSGTQLSVL.

Written as DNA, the CDR3 is TGTGCCAGCAGTCCCGGCCGAGAAAACATTCAGTACTTC. Translating gives CASSPGRENIQYF. The chain is built from TRBV6-8 and TRBJ2-4; D is unresolved. The CDR3 totals 13 residues. V lost 5 bases to trimming and J lost 5 bases, with 10 bases between them. From germline, CDR1 is MNHGY and CDR2 SAAAGT.

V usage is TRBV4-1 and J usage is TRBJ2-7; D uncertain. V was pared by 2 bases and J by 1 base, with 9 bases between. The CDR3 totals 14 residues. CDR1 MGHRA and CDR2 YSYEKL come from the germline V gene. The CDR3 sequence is CASSQIGQSYEQYF. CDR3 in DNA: TGCGCCAGCAGCCAAATAGGGCAGTCCTACGAGCAGTACTTC.

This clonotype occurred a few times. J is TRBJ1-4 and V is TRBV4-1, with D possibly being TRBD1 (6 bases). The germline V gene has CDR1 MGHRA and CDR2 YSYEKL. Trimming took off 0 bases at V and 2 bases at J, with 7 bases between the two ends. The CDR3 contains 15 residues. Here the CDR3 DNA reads TGCGCCAGCAGCCAAGAAAGGGGGACTAATGAAAAACTGTTTTTT. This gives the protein CASSQERGTNEKLFF.

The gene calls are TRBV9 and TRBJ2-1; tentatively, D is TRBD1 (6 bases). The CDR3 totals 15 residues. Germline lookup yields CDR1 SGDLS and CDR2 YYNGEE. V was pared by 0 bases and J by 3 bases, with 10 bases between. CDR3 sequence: CASSVAGDLYNEQFF. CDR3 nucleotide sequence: TGTGCCAGCAGCGTAGCAGGGGACCTCTACAATGAGCAGTTCTTC. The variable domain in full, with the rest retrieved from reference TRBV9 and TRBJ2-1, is DSGVTQTPKHLITATGQRVTLRCSPRSGDLSVYWYQQSLDQGLQFLIQYYNGEERAKGNILERFSAQQFPDLHSELNLSSLELGDSALYFCASSVAGDLYNEQFFGPGTRLTVL.

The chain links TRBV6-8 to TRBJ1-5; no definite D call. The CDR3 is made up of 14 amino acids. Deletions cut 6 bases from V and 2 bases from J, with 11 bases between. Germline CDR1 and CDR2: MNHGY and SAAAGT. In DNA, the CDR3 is TGTGCCAGCAGCCCCTGGGAGGGCAATCAGCCCCAGCATTTT. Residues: CASSPWEGNQPQHF.

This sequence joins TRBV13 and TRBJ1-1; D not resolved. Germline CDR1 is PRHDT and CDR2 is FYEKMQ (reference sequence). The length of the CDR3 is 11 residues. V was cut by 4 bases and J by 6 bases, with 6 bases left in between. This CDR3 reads CASSSAAEAFF. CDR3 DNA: TGTGCCAGCAGCTCAGCGGCTGAAGCTTTCTTT.

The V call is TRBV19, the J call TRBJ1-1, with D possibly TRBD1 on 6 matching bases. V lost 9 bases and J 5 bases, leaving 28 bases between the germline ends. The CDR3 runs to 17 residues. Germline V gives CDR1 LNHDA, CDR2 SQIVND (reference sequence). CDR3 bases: TGTGCCAGCCATGCCCTTCCGGGACATCAAGGGAGAACTGAAGCTTTCTTT. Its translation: CASHALPGHQGRTEAFF. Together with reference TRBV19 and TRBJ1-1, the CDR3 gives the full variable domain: DGGITQSPKYLFRKEGQNVTLSCEQNLNHDAMYWYRQDPGQGLRLIYYSQIVNDFQKGDIAEGYSVSREKKESFPLTVTSAQKNPTAFYLCASHALPGHQGRTEAFFGQGTRLTVV.

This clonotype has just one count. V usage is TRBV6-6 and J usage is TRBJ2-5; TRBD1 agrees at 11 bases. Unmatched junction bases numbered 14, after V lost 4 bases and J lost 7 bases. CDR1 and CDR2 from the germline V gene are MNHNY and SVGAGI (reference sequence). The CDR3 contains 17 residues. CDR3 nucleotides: TGTGCCAGCAGTTCCCTAGGACAGGGGGCCATCGCTGGGACCCAGTACTTC. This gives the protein CASSSLGQGAIAGTQYF.

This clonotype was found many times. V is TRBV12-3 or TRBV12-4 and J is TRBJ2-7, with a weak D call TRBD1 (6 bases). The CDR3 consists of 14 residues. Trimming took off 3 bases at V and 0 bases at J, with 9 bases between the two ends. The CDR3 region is CASSFGDNSYEQYF. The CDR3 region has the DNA TGTGCCAGCAGTTTTGGGGACAACTCCTACGAGCAGTACTTC.

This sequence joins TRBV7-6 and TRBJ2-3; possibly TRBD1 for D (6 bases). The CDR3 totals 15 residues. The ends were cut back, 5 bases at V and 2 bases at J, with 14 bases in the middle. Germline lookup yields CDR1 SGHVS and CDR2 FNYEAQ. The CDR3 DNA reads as TGTGCCAGCAGCATCCGGGACAACTTCACAGATACGCAGTATTTT. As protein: CASSIRDNFTDTQYF.

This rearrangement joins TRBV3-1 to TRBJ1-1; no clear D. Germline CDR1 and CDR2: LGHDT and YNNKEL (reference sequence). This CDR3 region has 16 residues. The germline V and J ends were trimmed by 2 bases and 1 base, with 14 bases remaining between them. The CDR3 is CASSQRPSRRNTEAFF. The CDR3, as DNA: TGTGCCAGCAGCCAACGGCCGAGTCGTCGGAACACTGAAGCTTTCTTT.

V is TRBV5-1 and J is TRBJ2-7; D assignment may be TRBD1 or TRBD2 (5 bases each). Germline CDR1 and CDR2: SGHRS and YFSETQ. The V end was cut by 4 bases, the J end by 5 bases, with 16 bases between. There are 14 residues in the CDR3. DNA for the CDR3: TGCGCCAGCAGCGGGTGGGGGACCGACCACGAGCAGTACTTC. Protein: CASSGWGTDHEQYF.

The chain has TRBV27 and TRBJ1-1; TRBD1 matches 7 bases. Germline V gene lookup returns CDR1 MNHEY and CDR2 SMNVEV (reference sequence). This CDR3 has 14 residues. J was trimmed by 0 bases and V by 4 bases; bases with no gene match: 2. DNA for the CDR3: TGTGCCAGCAGTTGGACAGGCATGAACACTGAAGCTTTCTTT. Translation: CASSWTGMNTEAFF.

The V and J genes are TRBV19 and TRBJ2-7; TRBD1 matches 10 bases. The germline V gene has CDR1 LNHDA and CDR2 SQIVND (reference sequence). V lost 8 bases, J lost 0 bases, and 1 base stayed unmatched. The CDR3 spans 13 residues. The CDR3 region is CASGDRGSYEQYF. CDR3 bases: TGTGCCAGTGGGGACAGGGGCTCCTACGAGCAGTACTTC.

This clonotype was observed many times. DNA for the CDR3: TGTGCCACCAGTGATTTCGGGTCCCAAATTGCGGATACGCAGTATTTT. Its protein product is CATSDFGSQIADTQYF. The chain employs TRBV24-1 and TRBJ2-3; D gene unclear. Germline CDR1 and CDR2: KGHDR and SFDVKD. Trimming took 1 base from V and 6 from J, leaving 16 bases between them. This CDR3 region has 16 residues.

The chain's CDR3 is CSAPTYGYTF. The CDR3 DNA is TGCAGTGCGCCTACCTATGGCTACACCTTC. The chain employs TRBV20-1 and TRBJ1-2; D unclear. Germline lookup yields CDR1 DFQATT and CDR2 SNEGSKA (reference sequence). The CDR3 loop spans 10 amino acids. With 6 bases removed from V and 4 bases from J, the gap between germline ends came to 6 bases.

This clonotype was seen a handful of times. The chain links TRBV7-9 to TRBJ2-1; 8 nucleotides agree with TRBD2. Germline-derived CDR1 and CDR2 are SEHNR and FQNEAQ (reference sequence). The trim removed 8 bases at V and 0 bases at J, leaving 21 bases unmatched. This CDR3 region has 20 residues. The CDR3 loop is CASALPIEGTSLSSYNEQFF. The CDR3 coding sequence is TGTGCCAGCGCTCTACCTATTGAGGGGACTAGTCTCAGCTCCTACAATGAGCAGTTCTTC.

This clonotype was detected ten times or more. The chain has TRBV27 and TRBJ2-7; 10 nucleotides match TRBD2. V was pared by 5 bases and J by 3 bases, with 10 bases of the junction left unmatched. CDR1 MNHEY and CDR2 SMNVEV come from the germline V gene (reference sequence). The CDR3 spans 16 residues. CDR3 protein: CASSVWTSGPSYEQYF. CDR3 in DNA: TGTGCCAGCAGTGTCTGGACTAGCGGCCCGAGCTACGAGCAGTACTTC.

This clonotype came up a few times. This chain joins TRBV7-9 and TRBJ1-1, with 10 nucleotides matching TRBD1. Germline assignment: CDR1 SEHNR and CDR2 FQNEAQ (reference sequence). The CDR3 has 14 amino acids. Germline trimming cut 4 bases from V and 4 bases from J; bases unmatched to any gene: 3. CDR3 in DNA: TGTGCCAGCAGCTCTTGGACAGGGGGCACTGAAGCTTTCTTT. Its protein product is CASSSWTGGTEAFF.

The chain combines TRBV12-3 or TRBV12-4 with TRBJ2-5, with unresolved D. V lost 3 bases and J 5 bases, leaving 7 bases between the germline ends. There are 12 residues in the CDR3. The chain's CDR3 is CASSLRLETQYF. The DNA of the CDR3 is TGTGCCAGCAGTTTGCGGTTGGAGACCCAGTACTTC.

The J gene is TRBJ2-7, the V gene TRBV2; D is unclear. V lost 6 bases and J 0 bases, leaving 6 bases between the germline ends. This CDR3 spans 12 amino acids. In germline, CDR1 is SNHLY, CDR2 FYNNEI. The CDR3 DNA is TGTGCCAGCAGGGTGTACTCCTACGAGCAGTACTTC. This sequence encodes CASRVYSYEQYF.